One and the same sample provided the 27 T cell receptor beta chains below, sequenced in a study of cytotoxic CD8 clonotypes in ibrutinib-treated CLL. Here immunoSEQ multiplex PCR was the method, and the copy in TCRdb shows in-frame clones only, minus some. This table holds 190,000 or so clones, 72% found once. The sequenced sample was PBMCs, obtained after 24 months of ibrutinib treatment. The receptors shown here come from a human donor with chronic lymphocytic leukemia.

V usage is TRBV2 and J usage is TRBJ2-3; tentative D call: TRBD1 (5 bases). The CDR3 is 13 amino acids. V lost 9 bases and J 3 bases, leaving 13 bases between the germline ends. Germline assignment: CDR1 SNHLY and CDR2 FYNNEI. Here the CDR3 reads CARELGATDTQYF. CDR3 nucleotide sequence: TGTGCCAGGGAGCTAGGGGCAACAGATACGCAGTATTTT.

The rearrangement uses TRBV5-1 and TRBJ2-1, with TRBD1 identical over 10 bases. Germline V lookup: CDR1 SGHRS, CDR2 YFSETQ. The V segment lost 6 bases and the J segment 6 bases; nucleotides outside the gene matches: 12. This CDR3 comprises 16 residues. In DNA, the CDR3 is TGCGCCAGCAAATCATATCCGGGACAGGGGTCCAATGAGCAGTTCTTC. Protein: CASKSYPGQGSNEQFF. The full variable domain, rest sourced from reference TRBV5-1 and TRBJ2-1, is KAGVTQTPRYLIKTRGQQVTLSCSPISGHRSVSWYQQTPGQGLQFLFEYFSETQRNKGNFPGRFSGRQFSNSRSEMNVSTLELGDSALYLCASKSYPGQGSNEQFFGPGTRLTVL.

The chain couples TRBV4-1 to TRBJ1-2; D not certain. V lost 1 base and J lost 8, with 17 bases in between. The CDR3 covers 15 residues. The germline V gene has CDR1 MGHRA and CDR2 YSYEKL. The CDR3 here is CASSQVNVEVGGYTF. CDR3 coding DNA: TGCGCCAGCAGCCAAGTTAATGTGGAAGTAGGCGGCTACACCTTC.

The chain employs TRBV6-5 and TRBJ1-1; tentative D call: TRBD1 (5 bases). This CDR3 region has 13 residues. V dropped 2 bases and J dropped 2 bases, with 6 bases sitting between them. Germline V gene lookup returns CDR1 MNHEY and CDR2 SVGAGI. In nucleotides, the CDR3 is TGTGCCAGCAGTTACGACAGAAACACTGAAGCTTTCTTT. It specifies CASSYDRNTEAFF.

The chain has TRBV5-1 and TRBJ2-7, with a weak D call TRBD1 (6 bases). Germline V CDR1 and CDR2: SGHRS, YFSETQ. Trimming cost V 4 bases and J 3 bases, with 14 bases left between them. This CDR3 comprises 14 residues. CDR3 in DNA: TGCGCCAGCAGCCCTACGGACAGTTTCTACGAGCAGTACTTC. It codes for CASSPTDSFYEQYF.

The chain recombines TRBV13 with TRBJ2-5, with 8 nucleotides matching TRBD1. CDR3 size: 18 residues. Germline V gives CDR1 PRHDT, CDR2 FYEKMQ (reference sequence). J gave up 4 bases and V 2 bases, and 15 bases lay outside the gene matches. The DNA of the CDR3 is TGTGCCAGCAGCTTAAGGAGAAGACAGGGGATTTCTGGAGAGACCCAGTACTTC. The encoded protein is CASSLRRRQGISGETQYF.

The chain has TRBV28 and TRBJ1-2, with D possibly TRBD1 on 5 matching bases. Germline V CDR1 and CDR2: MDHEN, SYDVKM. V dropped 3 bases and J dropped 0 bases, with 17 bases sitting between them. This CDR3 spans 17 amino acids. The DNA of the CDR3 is TGTGCCAGCAGTTTCCTATCGGACATCGGGACTAACTATGGCTACACCTTC. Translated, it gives CASSFLSDIGTNYGYTF.

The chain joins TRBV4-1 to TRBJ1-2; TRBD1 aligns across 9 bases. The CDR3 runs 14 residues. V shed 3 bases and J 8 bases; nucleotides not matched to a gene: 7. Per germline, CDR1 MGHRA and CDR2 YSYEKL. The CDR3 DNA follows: TGCGCCAGCAGCCACGAGAACAGGGGGCAGGGCTACACCTTC. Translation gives CASSHENRGQGYTF.

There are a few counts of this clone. The CDR3 DNA sequence: TGTGCCAGCAGTCCTTTGCGGAGAGACAATGAGCAGTTCTTC. Encoded protein: CASSPLRRDNEQFF. V and J are TRBV28 and TRBJ2-1; D not resolved. V lost 5 bases to trimming and J lost 5 bases, with 13 bases between them. The CDR3 spans 14 residues. The V gene's germline CDR1 is MDHEN and CDR2 SYDVKM.

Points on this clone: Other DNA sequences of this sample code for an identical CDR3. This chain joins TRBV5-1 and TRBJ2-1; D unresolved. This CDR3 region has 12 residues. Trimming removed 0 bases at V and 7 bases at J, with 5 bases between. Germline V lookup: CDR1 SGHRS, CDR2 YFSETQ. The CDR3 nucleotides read TGCGCCAGCAGCTTGGCCAGGAATGAGCAGTTCTTC. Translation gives CASSLARNEQFF.

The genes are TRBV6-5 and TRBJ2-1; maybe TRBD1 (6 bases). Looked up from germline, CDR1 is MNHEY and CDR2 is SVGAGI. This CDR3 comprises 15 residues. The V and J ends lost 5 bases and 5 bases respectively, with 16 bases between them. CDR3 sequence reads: CASSTPGTGNNEQFF. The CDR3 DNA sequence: TGTGCCAGCAGTACCCCCGGAACAGGGAACAATGAGCAGTTCTTC.

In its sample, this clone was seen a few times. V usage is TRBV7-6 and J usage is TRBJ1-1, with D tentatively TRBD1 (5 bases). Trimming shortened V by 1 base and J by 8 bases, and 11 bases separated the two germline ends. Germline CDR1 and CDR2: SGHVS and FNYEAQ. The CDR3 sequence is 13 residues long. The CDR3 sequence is CASSLVAREEAFF. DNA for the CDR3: TGTGCCAGCAGCTTAGTGGCCAGGGAAGAAGCTTTCTTT.

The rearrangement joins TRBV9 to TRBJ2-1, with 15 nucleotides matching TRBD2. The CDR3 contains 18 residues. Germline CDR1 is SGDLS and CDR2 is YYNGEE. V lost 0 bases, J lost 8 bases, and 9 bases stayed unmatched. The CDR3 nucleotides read TGTGCCAGCAGCGTAGAAGTATGGGGACTAGCGGGAGGCTATGAGCAGTTCTTC. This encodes CASSVEVWGLAGGYEQFF.

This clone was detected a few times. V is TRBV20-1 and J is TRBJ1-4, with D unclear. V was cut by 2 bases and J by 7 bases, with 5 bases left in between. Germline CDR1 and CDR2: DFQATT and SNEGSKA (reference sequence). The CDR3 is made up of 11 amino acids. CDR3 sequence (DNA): TGCAGTGCTAGACCCGCTGAAAAACTGTTTTTT. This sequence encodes CSARPAEKLFF.

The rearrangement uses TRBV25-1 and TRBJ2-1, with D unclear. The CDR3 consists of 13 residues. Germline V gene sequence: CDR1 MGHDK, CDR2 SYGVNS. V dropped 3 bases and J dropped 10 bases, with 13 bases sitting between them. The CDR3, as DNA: TGTGCCAGCAGTGATTTCGTTGCCCAGGAGCAGTTCTTC. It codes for CASSDFVAQEQFF.

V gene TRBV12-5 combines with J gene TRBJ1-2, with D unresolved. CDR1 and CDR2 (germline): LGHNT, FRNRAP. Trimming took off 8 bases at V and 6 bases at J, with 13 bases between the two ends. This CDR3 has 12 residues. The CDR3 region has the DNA TGTGCTAGTAGGACCCGCTACAATGGCTACACCTTC. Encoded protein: CASRTRYNGYTF.

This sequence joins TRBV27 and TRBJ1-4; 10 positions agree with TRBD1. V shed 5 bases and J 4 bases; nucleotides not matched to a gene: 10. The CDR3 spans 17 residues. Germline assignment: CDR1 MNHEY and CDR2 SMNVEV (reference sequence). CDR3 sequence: CASSNRDRGRINEKLFF. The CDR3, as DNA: TGTGCCAGCAGTAACCGGGACAGGGGTAGAATTAATGAAAAACTGTTTTTT.

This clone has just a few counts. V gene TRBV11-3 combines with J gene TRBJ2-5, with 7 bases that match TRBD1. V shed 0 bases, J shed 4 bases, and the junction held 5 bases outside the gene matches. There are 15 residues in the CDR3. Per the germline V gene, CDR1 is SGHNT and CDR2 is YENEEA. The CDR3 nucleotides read TGTGCCAGCAGCTTAGAGACAGGGACCTCAGAGACCCAGTACTTC. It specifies CASSLETGTSETQYF.

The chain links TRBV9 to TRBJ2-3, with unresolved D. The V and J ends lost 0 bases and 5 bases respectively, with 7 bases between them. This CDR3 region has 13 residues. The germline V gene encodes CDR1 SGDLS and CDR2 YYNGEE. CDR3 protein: CASSVVVQDTQYF. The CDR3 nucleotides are TGTGCCAGCAGCGTAGTGGTCCAAGATACGCAGTATTTT.

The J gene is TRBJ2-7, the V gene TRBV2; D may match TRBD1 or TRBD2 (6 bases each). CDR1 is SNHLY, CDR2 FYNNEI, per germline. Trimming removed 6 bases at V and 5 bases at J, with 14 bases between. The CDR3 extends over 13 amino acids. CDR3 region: CASRVDGGHEQYF. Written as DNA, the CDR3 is TGTGCCAGCAGGGTGGACGGGGGCCACGAGCAGTACTTC. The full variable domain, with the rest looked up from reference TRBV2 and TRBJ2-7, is EPEVTQTPSHQVTQMGQEVILRCVPISNHLYFYWYRQILGQKVEFLVSFYNNEISEKSEIFDDQFSVERPDGSNFTLKIRSTKLEDSAMYFCASRVDGGHEQYFGPGTRLTVT.

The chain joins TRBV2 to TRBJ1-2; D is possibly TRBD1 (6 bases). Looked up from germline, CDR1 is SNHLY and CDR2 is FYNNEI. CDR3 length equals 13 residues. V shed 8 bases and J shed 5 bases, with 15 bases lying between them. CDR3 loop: CASLGRGEYGYTF. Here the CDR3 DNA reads TGTGCCAGCTTGGGCAGGGGAGAGTATGGCTACACCTTC. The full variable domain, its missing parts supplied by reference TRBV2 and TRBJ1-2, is EPEVTQTPSHQVTQMGQEVILRCVPISNHLYFYWYRQILGQKVEFLVSFYNNEISEKSEIFDDQFSVERPDGSNFTLKIRSTKLEDSAMYFCASLGRGEYGYTFGSGTRLTVV.

The CDR3 region is CASSLGRLVDTEAFF. The CDR3 DNA reads TGCGCCAGCAGCTTGGGTAGGCTGGTCGACACTGAAGCTTTCTTT. V usage is TRBV5-1 and J usage is TRBJ1-1; D ambiguous. Germline values: CDR1 SGHRS, CDR2 YFSETQ. The CDR3 totals 15 residues. V was clipped by 0 bases and J by 3 bases, with 12 bases between them.

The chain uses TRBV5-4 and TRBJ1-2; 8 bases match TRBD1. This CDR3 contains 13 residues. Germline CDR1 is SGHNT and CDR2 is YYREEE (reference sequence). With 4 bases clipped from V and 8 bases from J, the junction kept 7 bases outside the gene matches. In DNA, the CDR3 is TGTGCCAGCAGCGCACGACAGGGGCAAGGCTACACCTTC. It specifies CASSARQGQGYTF. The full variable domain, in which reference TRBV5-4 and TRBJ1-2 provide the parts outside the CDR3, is ETGVTQSPTHLIKTRGQQVTLRCSSQSGHNTVSWYQQALGQGPQFIFQYYREEENGRGNFPPRFSGLQFPNYSSELNVNALELDDSALYLCASSARQGQGYTFGSGTRLTVV.

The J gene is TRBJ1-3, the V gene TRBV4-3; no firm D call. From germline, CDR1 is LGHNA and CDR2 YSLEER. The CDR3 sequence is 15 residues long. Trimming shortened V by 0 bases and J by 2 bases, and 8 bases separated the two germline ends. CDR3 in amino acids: CASSQDVTAGNTIYF. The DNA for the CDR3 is TGCGCCAGCAGCCAAGATGTAACTGCTGGAAACACCATATATTTT.

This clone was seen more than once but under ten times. The DNA of the CDR3 is TGTGCCAGCAGTTCCACAGGGGGCTGGTACGAGCAGTACTTC. This translates into CASSSTGGWYEQYF. This chain connects TRBV28 to TRBJ2-7; 9 positions agree with TRBD1. The germline gives CDR1 MDHEN, CDR2 SYDVKM. J lost 4 bases, V lost 4 bases, and 5 bases had no gene match. This CDR3 has 14 amino acids.

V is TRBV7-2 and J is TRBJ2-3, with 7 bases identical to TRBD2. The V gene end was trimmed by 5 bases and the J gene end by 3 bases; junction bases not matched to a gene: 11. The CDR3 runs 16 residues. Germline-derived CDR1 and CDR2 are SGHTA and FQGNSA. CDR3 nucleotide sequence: TGTGCCAGCAGCCCATACGGGACTACCCCTACAGATACGCAGTATTTT. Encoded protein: CASSPYGTTPTDTQYF.

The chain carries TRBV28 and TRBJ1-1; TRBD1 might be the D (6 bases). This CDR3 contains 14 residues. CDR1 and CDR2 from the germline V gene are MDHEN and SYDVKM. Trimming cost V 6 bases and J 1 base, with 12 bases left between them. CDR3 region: CASRLRTENTEAFF. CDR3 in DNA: TGTGCCAGCAGACTCAGGACAGAGAACACTGAAGCTTTCTTT.